A single sample gave rise to the 22 T cell receptor beta chains below, sequenced in a study of response to subunit inactivated influenza vaccine. One entry per CDR3 protein, called by TCRdb with MiXCR from the RT-PCR reads. In the table there are hundreds of thousands of distinct CDR3 sequences, about 14% of which are singletons. The input for sequencing was PBMCs from blood, taken 14 to 15 days before vaccination. Receptor source: a man in his fifties or sixties who received an inactivated influenza vaccine.

This clonotype was detected a few times. DNA for the CDR3: TGCGCCAGCAGCTTGTCAGGGACAGGGTCCGGCTACACCTTC. This translates into CASSLSGTGSGYTF. This chain connects TRBV5-1 to TRBJ1-2; 9 nucleotides align to TRBD1. CDR3 length: 14 residues. CDR1 SGHRS and CDR2 YFSETQ come from the germline V gene. Unmatched junction bases numbered 6, after V lost 1 base and J lost 8 bases.

V usage is TRBV4-3 and J usage is TRBJ1-5; D gene uncertain. With 0 bases removed from V and 0 bases from J, the gap between germline ends came to 12 bases. Germline V gene sequence: CDR1 LGHNA, CDR2 YSLEER. The CDR3 runs to 17 residues. The CDR3 DNA follows: TGCGCCAGCAGCCAAGAGCGGGTCAGGCATAGCAATCAGCCCCAGCATTTT. This sequence encodes CASSQERVRHSNQPQHF.

The rearrangement links TRBV15 to TRBJ2-5, with D perhaps matching TRBD1 (5 bases). V was clipped by 4 bases and J by 7 bases, with 16 bases between them. This CDR3 contains 14 residues. Per the germline V gene, CDR1 is LNHNV and CDR2 is YYDKDF (reference sequence). The CDR3 reads CATSIQGLHRTQYF. The CDR3 DNA sequence: TGTGCCACCAGCATCCAGGGCCTTCATCGGACCCAGTACTTC.

This clonotype appeared a few times. This chain connects TRBV6-5 to TRBJ2-7; D not resolved. Germline-derived CDR1 and CDR2 are MNHEY and SVGAGI. Trimming shortened V by 0 bases and J by 5 bases, and 11 bases separated the two germline ends. CDR3 size: 14 residues. CDR3 amino acids: CASSYSLGSDEQYF. The CDR3, as DNA: TGTGCCAGCAGTTACTCTCTGGGTTCGGACGAGCAGTACTTC.

On this clonotype: One base away lies a much larger clone, so this may be a sequencing read error. The gene calls are TRBV7-8 and TRBJ2-5; no clear D gene. This CDR3 comprises 12 residues. Looked up from germline, CDR1 is SGHVS and CDR2 is FQNEAQ. V dropped 5 bases and J dropped 3 bases, with 7 bases sitting between them. The CDR3 spells CASSALEETQYF. DNA for the CDR3: TGTGCCAGCAGCGCCTTAGAAGAGACCCAGTACTTC. The full variable domain, completed using reference TRBV7-8 and TRBJ2-5, is GAGVSQSPRYKVAKRGQDVALRCDPISGHVSLFWYQQALGQGPEFLTYFQNEAQLDKSGLPSDRFFAERPEGSVSTLKIQRTQQEDSAVYLCASSALEETQYFGPGTRLLVL.

This clonotype came up many times. The chain uses TRBV5-1 and TRBJ2-3; 14 bases agree with TRBD2. Germline values: CDR1 SGHRS, CDR2 YFSETQ. The CDR3 consists of 17 residues. V lost 4 bases to trimming and J lost 4 bases; unmatched junction nucleotides: 8. For the CDR3, the DNA is TGCGCCAGCAGCATAGGACTAGCGGGAGGTCGGTCAGATACGCAGTATTTT. Translated: CASSIGLAGGRSDTQYF.

This clonotype has more than one count but fewer than ten. The V and J genes are TRBV25-1 and TRBJ1-1; 8 nucleotides line up with TRBD1. CDR1 and CDR2 (germline): MGHDK, SYGVNS. The CDR3 is made up of 14 amino acids. Unmatched junction bases numbered 10, after V lost 8 bases and J lost 5 bases. CDR3 sequence reads: CASSKEQGVTEAFF. DNA for the CDR3: TGTGCCAGCTCAAAGGAACAGGGGGTGACTGAAGCTTTCTTT.

This clonotype was counted at least ten times. This rearrangement joins TRBV6-2 or TRBV6-3 to TRBJ2-1; 9 bases map to TRBD2. V shed 0 bases and J 8 bases; nucleotides not matched to a gene: 11. The germline V gene encodes CDR1 MNHEY and CDR2 SVGEGT. There are 17 residues in the CDR3. Here the CDR3 DNA reads TGTGCCAGCAGTTACTCGAAGTTTGGTAGCGGGAGTCATGAGCAGTTCTTC. Translated, it gives CASSYSKFGSGSHEQFF.

Ten or more counts support this clonotype. The gene calls are TRBV7-3 and TRBJ2-1, with 9 bases fitting TRBD2. The length of the CDR3 is 18 residues. V trimming: 7 bases; J trimming: 2 bases; junction bases outside the gene matches: 15. The germline V gene encodes CDR1 SGHTA and CDR2 FQGTGA. CDR3 nucleotides: TGTGCCAGCATCCTTAGCGGGAGTAGCCCCAAGCCCTACAATGAGCAGTTCTTC. This translates into CASILSGSSPKPYNEQFF.

This clonotype was observed many times. V is TRBV20-1 and J is TRBJ1-1; D perhaps matches TRBD1 (5 bases). CDR3 size: 13 residues. V was clipped by 6 bases and J by 0 bases, with 11 bases between them. The germline gives CDR1 DFQATT, CDR2 SNEGSKA (reference sequence). CDR3 residues: CSALDRLNTEAFF. The DNA of the CDR3 is TGCAGTGCCCTCGACAGATTGAACACTGAAGCTTTCTTT.

The V gene is TRBV7-9, the J gene TRBJ2-5; 11 nucleotides align to TRBD1. The length of the CDR3 is 16 residues. Germline lookup yields CDR1 SEHNR and CDR2 FQNEAQ (reference sequence). Unmatched junction bases numbered 6, after V lost 5 bases and J lost 1 base. CDR3 coding DNA: TGTGCCAGCAGCCAAGGGACAGGGGGAAGCCAAGAGACCCAGTACTTC. Protein: CASSQGTGGSQETQYF.

The chain uses TRBV6-1 and TRBJ2-7; tentative D call: TRBD1 (5 bases). This CDR3 is 14 amino acids long. Deletions cut 10 bases from V and 3 bases from J, with 19 bases between. Germline V gene lookup returns CDR1 MNHNS and CDR2 SASEGT. Written as DNA, the CDR3 is TGTGCCACCCAGGCAGGGCCGCAGGTCTACGAGCAGTACTTC. It codes for CATQAGPQVYEQYF.

J is TRBJ2-1 and V is TRBV4-2; 11 bases agree with TRBD2. The germline CDR1 and CDR2 sequences are LGHNA and YNFKEQ. The ends lost 5 bases at V and 10 bases at J; junction bases unmatched: 7. The CDR3 runs 14 residues. CDR3 coding DNA: TGTGCCAGCAGCAAAAGGGGGACTAGCGGAGAGCAGTTCTTC. Its protein is CASSKRGTSGEQFF.

V and J are TRBV3-1 and TRBJ2-1; D is ambiguous. CDR1 and CDR2 from the germline V gene are LGHDT and YNNKEL (reference sequence). V was clipped by 0 bases and J by 0 bases, with 9 bases between them. This CDR3 comprises 16 residues. CDR3 protein: CASSQERLRSYNEQFF. The CDR3 nucleotides read TGTGCCAGCAGCCAAGAACGCCTCCGCTCCTACAATGAGCAGTTCTTC.

J is TRBJ2-5 and V is TRBV5-1; weak D call: TRBD2 (5 bases). CDR1 is SGHRS, CDR2 YFSETQ, per germline. V lost 5 bases and J lost 5, with 25 bases in between. The CDR3 runs to 17 residues. The CDR3 loop is CASRQRGGTRATETQYF. Written as DNA, the CDR3 is TGCGCCAGCAGGCAGCGAGGAGGCACGAGAGCGACCGAGACCCAGTACTTC.

Ten or more counts support this clonotype. This chain joins TRBV29-1 and TRBJ2-3; D may be TRBD1 or TRBD2 (5 bases each). V lost 3 bases, J lost 4 bases, and 8 bases lay in between. The V gene's germline CDR1 is SQVTM and CDR2 ANQGSEA. The CDR3 loop spans 12 amino acids. This CDR3 is CSVEGTSDTQYF. The CDR3 DNA is TGCAGCGTTGAGGGGACCTCAGATACGCAGTATTTT.

This clonotype is termed medium-sized. The rearrangement uses TRBV6-4 and TRBJ2-1, with TRBD1 matching 9 bases. The CDR3 extends over 14 amino acids. Germline V gene lookup returns CDR1 MRHNA and CDR2 SNTAGT. The junction had 3 bases not matched to a gene; V was cut back by 2 bases and J by 7 bases. The DNA for the CDR3 is TGTGCCAGCAGTGACACAGGGGGCAAGAATGAGCAGTTCTTC. It codes for CASSDTGGKNEQFF.

This clonotype appeared a few times. The chain links TRBV4-2 to TRBJ2-7; TRBD2 might be the D (6 bases). The CDR3 is made up of 15 amino acids. Germline V CDR1 and CDR2: LGHNA, YNFKEQ. Trimming took off 1 base at V and 3 bases at J, with 13 bases between the two ends. The CDR3 region is CASSQVTGAGYEQYF. The CDR3 coding sequence is TGTGCCAGCAGCCAAGTTACGGGAGCGGGCTACGAGCAGTACTTC.

This clonotype was recorded many times. The chain recombines TRBV7-2 with TRBJ1-1; 8 bases are shared with TRBD1. The CDR3 runs 15 residues. Trimming at V came to 5 bases and at J to 0 bases, leaving 5 bases not matched to a gene. CDR1 is SGHTA and CDR2 is FQGNSA in the germline V gene. The DNA of the CDR3 is TGTGCCAGCAGCCCGGACAGGGTGATGAACACTGAAGCTTTCTTT. This encodes CASSPDRVMNTEAFF.

This chain uses TRBV2 with TRBJ2-3, with 10 bases that match TRBD2. Trimming took 1 base from V and 0 from J; bases not matched to a gene: 1. CDR3 length equals 16 residues. From germline, CDR1 is SNHLY and CDR2 FYNNEI. The CDR3 protein is CASSEVSGGSTDTQYF. CDR3 DNA sequence: TGTGCCAGCAGTGAAGTTAGCGGGGGGAGCACAGATACGCAGTATTTT.

This clonotype appeared a few times. The V gene is TRBV10-1, the J gene TRBJ2-5; TRBD2 agrees at 7 bases. The CDR3 consists of 13 residues. Germline V gene lookup returns CDR1 WNHNN and CDR2 SYGVQD (reference sequence). V was pared by 4 bases and J by 2 bases, with 1 base of the junction left unmatched. The CDR3 DNA is TGCGCCAGCAGTGCGGGACTACAAGAGACCCAGTACTTC. It encodes CASSAGLQETQYF.

This clonotype has more than one count but fewer than ten. The CDR3 nucleotides are TGCAGCGTTGAAAGGCAGGGGTTAAGGACTGAAGCTTTCTTT. It translates to CSVERQGLRTEAFF. The V call is TRBV29-1, the J call TRBJ1-1, with a tentative D call TRBD1 (6 bases). V dropped 2 bases and J dropped 5 bases, with 15 bases sitting between them. The CDR3 is 14 amino acids. The germline V gene encodes CDR1 SQVTM and CDR2 ANQGSEA.